A selection of T cell receptor beta chains follows, all from one sample in a study of cytomegalovirus exposure and HLA in healthy donors. TCRdb's copy holds only in-frame clones and misses some; the assay was immunoSEQ multiplex PCR. The data hold some 150,000 clones, with 70% to 80% observed a single time. The sequenced sample was PBMCs. The receptor set was obtained from a man aged 40-49 years in good health and CMV-seronegative. CDR3s include the opening cysteine and the closing phenylalanine or tryptophan. Fields, in order: J gene, clone size, V gene, D gene, CDR3 protein, CDR3 DNA. A D gene is named only where the DNA matches it firmly. Part of the rows lack a size; the others show once, few, many or a class for expanded clones.

j_call: TRBJ2-5; clone_size: NA; v_call: TRBV27; d_call: TRBD2; cdr3_aa: CASRQRLAGNQETQYF; cdr3_nt: TGTGCCAGCAGGCAGAGACTAGCGGGGAACCAAGAGACCCAGTACTTC
j_call: TRBJ2-3; clone_size: NA; v_call: TRBV7-7; d_call: NA; cdr3_aa: CASSSRGGDTQYF; cdr3_nt: TGTGCTAGCAGCTCCAGGGGCGGTGATACGCAGTATTTT
j_call: TRBJ2-2; clone_size: NA; v_call: TRBV4-1; d_call: TRBD2; cdr3_aa: CASSQEMGLAGPGELFF; cdr3_nt: TGCGCCAGCAGCCAAGAAATGGGACTAGCGGGTCCCGGGGAGCTGTTTTTT
j_call: TRBJ2-1; clone_size: once; v_call: TRBV14; d_call: TRBD1; cdr3_aa: CASSPGGGLYNEQFF; cdr3_nt: TGTGCCAGCAGCCCAGGGGGCGGTTTGTACAATGAGCAGTTCTTC
j_call: TRBJ2-5; clone_size: once; v_call: TRBV7-9; d_call: NA; cdr3_aa: CSSSLARVGETQYF; cdr3_nt: TGTTCCAGCAGCTTAGCCAGGGTGGGAGAGACCCAGTACTTC
j_call: TRBJ2-7; clone_size: NA; v_call: TRBV7-3; d_call: NA; cdr3_aa: CASSLSGGGGIYEQYF; cdr3_nt: TGTGCCAGCAGCTTAAGTGGGGGAGGGGGGATCTACGAGCAGTACTTC
j_call: TRBJ2-7; clone_size: NA; v_call: TRBV7-2; d_call: TRBD2; cdr3_aa: CASSAGLAGSYEQYF; cdr3_nt: TGTGCCAGCAGCGCGGGACTAGCGGGGTCCTACGAGCAGTACTTC
j_call: TRBJ2-5; clone_size: NA; v_call: TRBV7-2; d_call: NA; cdr3_aa: CASSWARSYQETQYF; cdr3_nt: TGTGCCAGCAGCTGGGCCCGGTCGTACCAAGAGACCCAGTACTTC
j_call: TRBJ2-7; clone_size: few; v_call: TRBV10-1; d_call: TRBD1; cdr3_aa: CASSERVPGQGVYEQYF; cdr3_nt: TGCGCCAGCAGTGAGAGAGTGCCGGGACAGGGGGTCTACGAGCAGTACTTC
j_call: TRBJ1-5; clone_size: NA; v_call: TRBV6-5; d_call: NA; cdr3_aa: CASRRQINQPQHF; cdr3_nt: TGTGCCAGCAGGAGACAGATAAATCAGCCCCAGCATTTT
j_call: TRBJ1-5; clone_size: NA; v_call: TRBV5-1; d_call: NA; cdr3_aa: CASSLTGFYQPQHF; cdr3_nt: TGCGCCAGCAGCTTGACTGGTTTCTATCAGCCCCAGCATTTT
j_call: TRBJ2-3; clone_size: NA; v_call: TRBV9; d_call: TRBD2; cdr3_aa: CASSVWSGETDTQYF; cdr3_nt: TGTGCCAGCAGCGTTTGGAGCGGGGAAACAGATACGCAGTATTTT
j_call: TRBJ2-7; clone_size: NA; v_call: TRBV30; d_call: NA; cdr3_aa: CAWRHRDGRTYEQYF; cdr3_nt: TGTGCCTGGAGACACAGGGACGGTAGGACCTACGAGCAGTACTTC
j_call: TRBJ2-7; clone_size: NA; v_call: TRBV11-2; d_call: TRBD1; cdr3_aa: CASSSDWTGSTYEQYF; cdr3_nt: TGTGCCAGCAGCTCAGACTGGACAGGGAGCACCTACGAGCAGTACTTC
j_call: TRBJ1-2; clone_size: NA; v_call: TRBV29-1; d_call: TRBD1; cdr3_aa: CSVRPTDREDGYPF; cdr3_nt: TGCAGCGTCCGACCTACGGACAGGGAAGATGGCTACCCCTTC
j_call: TRBJ2-2; clone_size: once; v_call: TRBV2; d_call: TRBD2; cdr3_aa: CATGFGGSGELFF; cdr3_nt: TGTGCCACCGGGTTCGGGGGGTCCGGGGAGCTGTTTTTT
j_call: TRBJ1-3; clone_size: NA; v_call: TRBV6-5; d_call: NA; cdr3_aa: CASRGHLSGNTIYF; cdr3_nt: TGTGCCAGCAGGGGACACCTATCTGGAAACACCATATATTTT
j_call: TRBJ2-3; clone_size: NA; v_call: TRBV9; d_call: NA; cdr3_aa: CASSYGTFETDTQYF; cdr3_nt: TGTGCCAGCAGCTACGGGACTTTCGAAACAGATACGCAGTATTTT
j_call: TRBJ2-7; clone_size: once; v_call: TRBV19; d_call: TRBD2; cdr3_aa: CASSTARAGGPYEQYF; cdr3_nt: TGTGCCAGTAGTACAGCTCGGGCGGGGGGACCCTACGAGCAGTACTTC
j_call: TRBJ1-3; clone_size: NA; v_call: TRBV25-1; d_call: NA; cdr3_aa: CASSFSTGSSGNTIYF; cdr3_nt: TGTGCCAGCAGCTTCTCGACAGGCAGCTCTGGAAACACCATATATTTT
j_call: TRBJ1-2; clone_size: NA; v_call: TRBV7-9; d_call: TRBD1; cdr3_aa: CASSPQDRVGGYTF; cdr3_nt: TGTGCCAGCAGCCCCCAAGACAGGGTGGGCGGCTACACCTTC
j_call: TRBJ2-5; clone_size: NA; v_call: TRBV13; d_call: TRBD2; cdr3_aa: CASSHQNPLAGGLETQYF; cdr3_nt: TGTGCCAGCAGCCACCAAAACCCACTAGCGGGGGGGCTTGAGACCCAGTACTTC
j_call: TRBJ1-1; clone_size: few; v_call: TRBV27; d_call: NA; cdr3_aa: CASSLATSLGVNTEAFF; cdr3_nt: TGTGCCAGCAGTTTAGCTACCTCGCTCGGGGTGAACACTGAAGCTTTCTTT
j_call: TRBJ2-7; clone_size: NA; v_call: TRBV7-9; d_call: NA; cdr3_aa: CASSLSGTSYEQYF; cdr3_nt: TGTGCCAGCAGCTTGTCGGGGACTTCCTACGAGCAGTACTTC
j_call: TRBJ1-2; clone_size: NA; v_call: TRBV6-5; d_call: TRBD1; cdr3_aa: CASRQGTGRNYGYTF; cdr3_nt: TGTGCCAGCAGGCAAGGGACAGGACGAAACTATGGCTACACCTTC
j_call: TRBJ2-3; clone_size: NA; v_call: TRBV5-1; d_call: NA; cdr3_aa: CASSLAEWSSTDTQYF; cdr3_nt: TGCGCCAGCAGCTTGGCCGAGTGGAGTAGCACAGATACGCAGTATTTT
j_call: TRBJ2-7; clone_size: once; v_call: TRBV29-1; d_call: NA; cdr3_aa: CSVMTDEQYF; cdr3_nt: TGCAGCGTTATGACAGACGAGCAGTACTTC
j_call: TRBJ2-7; clone_size: NA; v_call: TRBV15; d_call: NA; cdr3_aa: CATKSGEAYEQYF; cdr3_nt: TGTGCCACCAAGAGCGGAGAAGCCTACGAGCAGTACTTC
j_call: TRBJ1-5; clone_size: NA; v_call: TRBV19; d_call: TRBD1; cdr3_aa: CASTTGGSNQPQHF; cdr3_nt: TGTGCCAGCACGACAGGGGGTAGCAATCAGCCCCAGCATTTT
j_call: TRBJ1-6; clone_size: NA; v_call: TRBV6-1; d_call: NA; cdr3_aa: CASTDSRSPLHF; cdr3_nt: TGTGCCAGCACGGACAGCCGTTCACCCCTCCACTTT
j_call: TRBJ1-1; clone_size: NA; v_call: TRBV28; d_call: NA; cdr3_aa: CASSYGDYVNTEAFF; cdr3_nt: TGTGCCAGCAGTTACGGGGACTATGTAAACACTGAAGCTTTCTTT
j_call: TRBJ2-7; clone_size: NA; v_call: TRBV7-9; d_call: NA; cdr3_aa: CASSPVAEQYF; cdr3_nt: TGTGCCAGCAGCCCCGTCGCCGAGCAGTACTTC
j_call: TRBJ2-7; clone_size: once; v_call: TRBV27; d_call: NA; cdr3_aa: CASSLGGSTYEQYF; cdr3_nt: TGTGCCAGCAGTTTAGGAGGGTCAACCTACGAGCAGTACTTC
j_call: TRBJ2-1; clone_size: few; v_call: TRBV10-3; d_call: TRBD2; cdr3_aa: CAISESKGTSSYNEQFF; cdr3_nt: TGTGCCATCAGTGAGTCGAAGGGGACTAGCTCCTACAATGAGCAGTTCTTC
j_call: TRBJ2-7; clone_size: NA; v_call: TRBV19; d_call: NA; cdr3_aa: CASSIVEGTSYEQYF; cdr3_nt: TGTGCCAGTAGTATAGTGGAGGGGACCTCCTACGAGCAGTACTTC
j_call: TRBJ2-3; clone_size: NA; v_call: TRBV6-1; d_call: TRBD2; cdr3_aa: CASSALLTSGGALDTQYF; cdr3_nt: TGTGCCAGCAGTGCACTTTTGACTAGCGGGGGGGCCTTAGATACGCAGTATTTT
j_call: TRBJ2-6; clone_size: few; v_call: TRBV6-5; d_call: NA; cdr3_aa: CAAGLSGANVLTF; cdr3_nt: TGTGCCGCTGGCCTTTCTGGGGCCAACGTCCTGACTTTC
j_call: TRBJ1-6; clone_size: NA; v_call: TRBV7-2; d_call: NA; cdr3_aa: CASSLGGTSSYNSPLHF; cdr3_nt: TGTGCCAGCAGCTTAGGAGGGACAAGCTCCTATAATTCACCCCTCCACTTT
j_call: TRBJ1-6; clone_size: NA; v_call: TRBV7-3; d_call: NA; cdr3_aa: CASSLMAAGNSPLHF; cdr3_nt: TGTGCCAGCAGCTTAATGGCTGCGGGTAATTCACCCCTCCACTTT
j_call: TRBJ2-3; clone_size: NA; v_call: TRBV7-2; d_call: TRBD2; cdr3_aa: CASSLRGEFSTDTQYF; cdr3_nt: TGTGCCAGCAGCTTGCGGGGGGAGTTTAGCACAGATACGCAGTATTTT
j_call: TRBJ2-2; clone_size: NA; v_call: TRBV9; d_call: NA; cdr3_aa: CASSPHPLAHTGELFF; cdr3_nt: TGTGCCAGCAGCCCGCACCCCCTAGCACACACCGGGGAGCTGTTTTTT
j_call: TRBJ1-1; clone_size: NA; v_call: TRBV11-3; d_call: NA; cdr3_aa: CASSLEGGTEAFF; cdr3_nt: TGTGCCAGCAGCTTAGAAGGGGGCACTGAAGCTTTCTTT
j_call: TRBJ2-7; clone_size: NA; v_call: TRBV5-5; d_call: TRBD2; cdr3_aa: CASSVTSGGAYEQYF; cdr3_nt: TGTGCCAGCAGCGTGACTAGCGGGGGGGCCTACGAGCAGTACTTC
j_call: TRBJ1-2; clone_size: once; v_call: TRBV6-6; d_call: NA; cdr3_aa: CASRSAGSGGYTF; cdr3_nt: TGTGCCAGCCGCAGTGCAGGTTCTGGGGGCTACACCTTC
j_call: TRBJ2-3; clone_size: once; v_call: TRBV7-3; d_call: TRBD2; cdr3_aa: CASSLYRGGQDTQYF; cdr3_nt: TGTGCCAGCAGCTTATACCGGGGGGGCCAAGATACGCAGTATTTT
j_call: TRBJ2-1; clone_size: NA; v_call: TRBV29-1; d_call: NA; cdr3_aa: CSTRGGIIDEQFF; cdr3_nt: TGCAGCACCCGTGGGGGGATTATCGATGAGCAGTTCTTC
j_call: TRBJ2-2; clone_size: NA; v_call: TRBV7-6; d_call: NA; cdr3_aa: CASTYLYTGELFF; cdr3_nt: TGTGCCAGCACCTACCTATATACCGGGGAGCTGTTTTTT
j_call: TRBJ2-5; clone_size: NA; v_call: TRBV5-1; d_call: NA; cdr3_aa: CASSSGTGGETQYF; cdr3_nt: TGCGCCAGCAGCTCAGGGACTGGGGGGGAGACCCAGTACTTC
j_call: TRBJ2-7; clone_size: NA; v_call: TRBV6-5; d_call: TRBD1; cdr3_aa: CASSTGTGEQYF; cdr3_nt: TGTGCCAGCAGTACTGGGACAGGAGAGCAGTACTTC
j_call: TRBJ1-2; clone_size: NA; v_call: TRBV19; d_call: NA; cdr3_aa: CASRPGVSGYTF; cdr3_nt: TGTGCCAGTAGGCCAGGGGTCTCTGGCTACACCTTC